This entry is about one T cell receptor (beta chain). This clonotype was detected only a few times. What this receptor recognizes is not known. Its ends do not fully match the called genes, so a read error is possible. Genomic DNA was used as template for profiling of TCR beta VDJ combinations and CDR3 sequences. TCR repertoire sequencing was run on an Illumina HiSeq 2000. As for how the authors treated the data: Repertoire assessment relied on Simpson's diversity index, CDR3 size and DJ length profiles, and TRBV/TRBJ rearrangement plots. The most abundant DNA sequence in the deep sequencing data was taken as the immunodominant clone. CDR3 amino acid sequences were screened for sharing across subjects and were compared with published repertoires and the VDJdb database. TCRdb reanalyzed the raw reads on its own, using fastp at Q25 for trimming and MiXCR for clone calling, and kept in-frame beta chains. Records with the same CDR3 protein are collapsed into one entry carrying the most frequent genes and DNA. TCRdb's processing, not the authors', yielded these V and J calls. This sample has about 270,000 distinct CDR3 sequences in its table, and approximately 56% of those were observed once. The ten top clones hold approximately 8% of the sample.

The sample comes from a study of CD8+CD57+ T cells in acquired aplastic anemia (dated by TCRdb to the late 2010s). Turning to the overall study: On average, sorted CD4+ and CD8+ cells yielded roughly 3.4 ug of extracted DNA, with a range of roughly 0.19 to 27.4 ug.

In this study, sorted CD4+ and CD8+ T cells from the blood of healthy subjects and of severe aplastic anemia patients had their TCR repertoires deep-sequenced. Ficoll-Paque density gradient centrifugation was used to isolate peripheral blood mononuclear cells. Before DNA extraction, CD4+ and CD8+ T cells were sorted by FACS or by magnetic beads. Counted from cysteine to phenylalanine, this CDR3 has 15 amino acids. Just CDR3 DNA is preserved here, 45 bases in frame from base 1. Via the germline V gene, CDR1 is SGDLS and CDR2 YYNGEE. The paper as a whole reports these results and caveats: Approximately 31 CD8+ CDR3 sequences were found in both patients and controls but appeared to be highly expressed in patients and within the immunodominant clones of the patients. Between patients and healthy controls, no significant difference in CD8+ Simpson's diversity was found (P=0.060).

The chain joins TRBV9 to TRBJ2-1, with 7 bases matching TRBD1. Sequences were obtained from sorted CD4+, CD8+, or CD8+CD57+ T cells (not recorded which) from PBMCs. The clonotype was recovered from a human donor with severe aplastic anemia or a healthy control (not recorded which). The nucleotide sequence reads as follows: TGTGCCAGCAGCGTAGCAGGGGGACGGTACAATGGGCAGTTCTTC. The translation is CASSVAGGRYNGQFF.